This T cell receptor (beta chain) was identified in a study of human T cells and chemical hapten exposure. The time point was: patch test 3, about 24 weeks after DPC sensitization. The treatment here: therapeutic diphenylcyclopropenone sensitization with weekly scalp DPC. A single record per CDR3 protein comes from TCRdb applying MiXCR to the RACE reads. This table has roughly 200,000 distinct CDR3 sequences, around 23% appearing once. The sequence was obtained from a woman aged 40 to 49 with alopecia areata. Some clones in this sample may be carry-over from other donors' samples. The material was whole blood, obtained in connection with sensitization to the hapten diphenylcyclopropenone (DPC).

CDR3 sequence: CASSKAPPGRSVSGANVLTF. CDR3 in DNA: TGTGCCAGCAGCAAAGCCCCTCCGGGACGGAGTGTCTCTGGGGCCAACGTCCTGACTTTC. This chain connects TRBV21-1 to TRBJ2-6; the table's D call, TRBD1, has no DNA check behind it. TRBV21-1 is marked as a pseudogene. The CDR3 covers 20 residues.